The clone carrying this TCR beta chain was detected only a few times. Its target is not known. Constant-region reverse primers amplified full-length variable regions, followed by semi-nested Nested Universal Primer A PCR. TCRdb reprocessed the 5' RACE reads with MiXCR, giving one entry per CDR3 protein. The sample lists about 46,000 distinct CDR3 sequences, about 28% occurring once. V shed 2 bases and J shed 8 bases, with 18 bases lying between them. This CDR3 comprises 15 residues. CDR1 and CDR2 (germline): MDHEN, SYDVKM. The study's findings and limits: Tumor memory CD4+ T cell TCR gene usage clustered with blood and lymph node memory CD4+ cells and lymph node naive CD4+ cells. Tumor Tregs overlapped most with tumor, then blood, naive CD4+ cells.

This TCR was recovered from a female donor with breast cancer. V gene TRBV28 combines with J gene TRBJ1-2; the D gene is possibly TRBD1 (5 bases). Sequencing was carried out using naive CD4+ T cells sorted from blood. Subset in this sample: naive CD4+ T cells, CD4+CD45RA+CD25-. As DNA, the CDR3 is TGTGCCAGCAGTTTAGGTGGCGGTCAGAGGGGAGGCTACACCTTC. Translation: CASSLGGGQRGGYTF.